This entry lists 17 T cell receptor beta chains sequenced from one sample in a study of chemoradiotherapy in HPV16-positive cancers. Assay used: immunoSEQ multiplex PCR; TCRdb lists only in-frame clones, some missing. The sample lists tens of thousands of clones; approximately 88% were seen once. The source material was blood, sampled from a patient who underwent chemoradiotherapy. These receptors were taken from a human donor with HPV-associated anogenital cancer.

The V and J genes are TRBV5-4 and TRBJ1-1; possibly TRBD1 for D (5 bases). V was shortened by 4 bases and J by 3 bases, with 19 bases between the two germline ends. Per the germline V gene, CDR1 is SGHNT and CDR2 is YYREEE (reference sequence). The CDR3 covers 16 residues. CDR3 sequence reads: CASSSKRGVMDTEAFF. Written as DNA, the CDR3 is TGTGCCAGCAGCAGTAAAAGGGGTGTGATGGACACTGAAGCTTTCTTT.

This clone was recorded once. The rearrangement uses TRBV9 and TRBJ2-5, with 8 bases matching TRBD1. The germline V gene encodes CDR1 SGDLS and CDR2 YYNGEE. Trimming removed 0 bases from V and 5 bases from J; junction bases left unmatched: 6. The length of the CDR3 is 15 residues. CDR3 nucleotide sequence: TGTGCCAGCAGCGTAGGGTGGGGACAGGCGGAGACCCAGTACTTC. Translation: CASSVGWGQAETQYF.

This chain connects TRBV5-6 to TRBJ2-7; D may correspond to TRBD1 or TRBD2 (6 bases each). The CDR3 runs to 14 residues. CDR1 is SGHDT and CDR2 is YYEEEE in the germline V gene. V lost 1 base to trimming and J lost 2 bases, with 10 bases between them. CDR3: CASSLRGAPYEQYF. In DNA, the CDR3 is TGTGCCAGCAGCTTGAGGGGGGCTCCCTACGAGCAGTACTTC.

This clone was seen a single time. The J gene is TRBJ1-2, the V gene TRBV6-5; no clear D gene. V gave up 5 bases and J gave up 4 bases, with 14 bases separating them. The CDR3 covers 14 residues. Per the germline V gene, CDR1 is MNHEY and CDR2 is SVGAGI. This CDR3 is CASSLRAGSYGYTF. DNA for the CDR3: TGTGCCAGCAGTCTCCGGGCAGGAAGCTATGGCTACACCTTC.

The V call is TRBV30, the J call TRBJ1-1, with D perhaps matching TRBD1 (5 bases). CDR3 length: 12 residues. V dropped 5 bases and J dropped 2 bases, with 9 bases sitting between them. The germline gives CDR1 GTSNPN, CDR2 SVGIG (reference sequence). The CDR3 reads CAWGHPNTEAFF. In DNA, the CDR3 is TGTGCCTGGGGACACCCTAACACTGAAGCTTTCTTT.

The chain joins TRBV29-1 to TRBJ2-7; TRBD1 matches 7 bases. Germline CDR1 reads SQVTM; CDR2 reads ANQGSEA. V was clipped by 4 bases and J by 4 bases; unmatched bases: 4. There are 12 residues in the CDR3. The CDR3 is CSVVSRGYEQYF. DNA for the CDR3: TGCAGCGTTGTTTCCAGGGGGTACGAGCAGTACTTC.

The chain employs TRBV10-3 and TRBJ2-3, with 11 bases lining up with TRBD2. The CDR3 runs to 16 residues. The germline CDR1 and CDR2 sequences are ENHRY and SYGVKD. J was trimmed by 0 bases and V by 5 bases; bases with no gene match: 4. CDR3 residues: CAISRRTSGSTDTQYF. The CDR3 nucleotides are TGTGCCATCAGTCGACGGACTAGCGGGAGCACAGATACGCAGTATTTT.

This clone was detected only once. The V and J genes are TRBV9 and TRBJ1-1, with D unresolved. The V gene's germline CDR1 is SGDLS and CDR2 YYNGEE. The CDR3 contains 13 residues. Trimming left V 3 bases short and J 1 base short, with 7 bases between. The CDR3 sequence is CASSDEANTEAFF. CDR3 DNA: TGTGCCAGCAGCGACGAAGCGAACACTGAAGCTTTCTTT.

The V call is TRBV6-1, the J call TRBJ2-7; D not certain. The V gene lost 7 bases and the J gene lost 0 bases, with 7 bases spanning the gap. The CDR3 is 12 residues long. Germline V CDR1 and CDR2: MNHNS, SASEGT. The CDR3 reads CASIPDSYEQYF. DNA of the CDR3: TGTGCCAGCATCCCTGACTCCTACGAGCAGTACTTC.

V is TRBV7-8 and J is TRBJ2-1, with TRBD2 identical over 10 bases. The germline CDR1 and CDR2 sequences are SGHVS and FQNEAQ. The CDR3 totals 15 residues. Trimming removed 1 base from V and 13 bases from J; junction bases left unmatched: 10. DNA of the CDR3: TGTGCCAGCAGCTTAGTAAGCGGGGGGGCCTTCCCCCAGTTCTTC. Its translation: CASSLVSGGAFPQFF. Full variable domain (outside the CDR3, taken from reference TRBV7-8 and TRBJ2-1): GAGVSQSPRYKVAKRGQDVALRCDPISGHVSLFWYQQALGQGPEFLTYFQNEAQLDKSGLPSDRFFAERPEGSVSTLKIQRTQQEDSAVYLCASSLVSGGAFPQFFGPGTRLTVL.

The genes are TRBV19 and TRBJ2-1; tentatively, D is TRBD2 (5 bases). The germline gives CDR1 LNHDA, CDR2 SQIVND (reference sequence). CDR3 length equals 19 residues. The V end lost 0 bases, the J end lost 0 bases, and 18 bases lay between the germline ends. CDR3 sequence: CASSIDGRQSGSSYNEQFF. The DNA of the CDR3 is TGTGCCAGTAGTATAGATGGTCGGCAGAGCGGAAGCTCCTACAATGAGCAGTTCTTC.

This chain connects TRBV5-4 to TRBJ1-1; 8 bases agree with TRBD1. Germline values: CDR1 SGHNT, CDR2 YYREEE (reference sequence). The V segment lost 4 bases and the J segment 3 bases; nucleotides outside the gene matches: 11. CDR3 length: 16 amino acids. CDR3 amino acids: CASSRQGWSVDTEAFF. DNA for the CDR3: TGTGCCAGCAGCCGACAGGGGTGGAGTGTTGACACTGAAGCTTTCTTT. Based on the CDR3 plus reference TRBV5-4 and TRBJ1-1, the full variable domain is ETGVTQSPTHLIKTRGQQVTLRCSSQSGHNTVSWYQQALGQGPQFIFQYYREEENGRGNFPPRFSGLQFPNYSSELNVNALELDDSALYLCASSRQGWSVDTEAFFGQGTRLTVV.

This chain's CDR3 is CASSYSGGRTDTQYF. In DNA, the CDR3 is TGCGCCAGCAGCTACTCGGGAGGAAGAACAGATACGCAGTATTTT. The chain carries TRBV10-2 and TRBJ2-3, with 7 bases that match TRBD2. Trimming removed 6 bases from V and 3 bases from J; junction bases left unmatched: 9. The CDR3 spans 15 residues. The germline gives CDR1 WSHSY, CDR2 SAAADI.

The chain is built from TRBV2 and TRBJ2-5; D is possibly TRBD2 (5 bases). Germline lookup yields CDR1 SNHLY and CDR2 FYNNEI. V was trimmed by 8 bases and J by 5 bases, leaving 12 bases between them. The CDR3 spans 12 residues. The CDR3 region is CASGETLETQYF. The DNA for the CDR3 is TGTGCCAGCGGGGAGACACTGGAGACCCAGTACTTC.

This chain joins TRBV28 and TRBJ1-2, with D maybe TRBD1 (5 bases). Trimming took off 0 bases at V and 8 bases at J, with 10 bases between the two ends. CDR1 and CDR2 from the germline V gene are MDHEN and SYDVKM. CDR3 size: 13 residues. The CDR3 spells CASSLWAGRGYTF. CDR3 sequence (DNA): TGTGCCAGCAGTTTATGGGCAGGGAGGGGCTACACCTTC.

This sequence joins TRBV6-5 and TRBJ1-5; D not certain. Germline V CDR1 and CDR2: MNHEY, SVGAGI. Trimming stripped 6 bases from V and 2 bases from J, with 11 bases between. The CDR3 is 14 residues long. The CDR3 sequence: CASRTRRGNQPQHF. CDR3 in DNA: TGTGCCAGCAGGACTAGAAGGGGCAATCAGCCCCAGCATTTT.

V is TRBV7-9 and J is TRBJ2-1; 14 bases map to TRBD2. Germline CDR1 reads SEHNR; CDR2 reads FQNEAQ (reference sequence). J lost 6 bases, V lost 3 bases, and 1 base had no gene match. The CDR3 loop spans 15 amino acids. Written as DNA, the CDR3 is TGTGCCAGCAGCTTGACTAGCGGGGGGGCCAATGAGCAGTTCTTC. Translating gives CASSLTSGGANEQFF.